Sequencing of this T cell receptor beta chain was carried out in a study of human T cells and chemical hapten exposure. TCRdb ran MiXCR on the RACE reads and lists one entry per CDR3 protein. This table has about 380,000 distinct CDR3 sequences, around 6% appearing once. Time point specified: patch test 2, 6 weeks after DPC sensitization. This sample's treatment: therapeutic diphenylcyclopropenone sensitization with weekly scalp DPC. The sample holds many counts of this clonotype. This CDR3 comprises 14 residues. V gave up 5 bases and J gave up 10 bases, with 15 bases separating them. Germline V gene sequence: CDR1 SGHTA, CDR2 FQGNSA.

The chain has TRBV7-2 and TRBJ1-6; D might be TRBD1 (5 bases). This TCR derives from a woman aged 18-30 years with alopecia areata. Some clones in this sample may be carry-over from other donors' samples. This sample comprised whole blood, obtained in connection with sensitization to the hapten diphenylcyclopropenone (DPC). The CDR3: CASSPRTIGSPLHF. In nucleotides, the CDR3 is TGTGCCAGCAGCCCAAGGACAATCGGATCACCCCTCCACTTT.